This T cell receptor beta chain was recovered during a study of tumor and adjacent non-tumor tissue in lung cancer. TCRbeta libraries were built with three rounds of nested PCR, modified from ARM-PCR. TCRdb reprocessed the multiplex PCR reads via MiXCR and lists one record per CDR3 protein. The sample contains about 200,000 distinct CDR3 sequences, about 76% of which appear only once. The template was RNA from unsorted bulk tissue. This clonotype was seen only a few times. V was cut by 6 bases and J by 5 bases, with 16 bases left in between. The CDR3 is made up of 14 amino acids. This TCR came from a man in his sixties with non-small cell lung cancer. Source material: lung tumor tissue. V and J are TRBV12-3 or TRBV12-4 and TRBJ1-1, with a possible D match to TRBD1 (5 bases). This chain's CDR3 is CASSFPPGETEAFF. The CDR3 DNA reads TGTGCCAGCAGCTTCCCCCCGGGGGAAACTGAAGCTTTCTTT.